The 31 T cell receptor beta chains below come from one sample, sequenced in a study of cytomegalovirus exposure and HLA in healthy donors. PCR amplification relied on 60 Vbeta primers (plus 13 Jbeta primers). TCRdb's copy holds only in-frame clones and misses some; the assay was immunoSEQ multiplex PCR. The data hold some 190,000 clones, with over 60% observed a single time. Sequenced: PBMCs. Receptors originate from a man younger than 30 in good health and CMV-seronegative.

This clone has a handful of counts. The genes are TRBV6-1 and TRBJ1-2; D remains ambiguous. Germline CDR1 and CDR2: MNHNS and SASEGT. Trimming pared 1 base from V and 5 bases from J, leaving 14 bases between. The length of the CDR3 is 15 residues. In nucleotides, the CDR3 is TGTGCCAGCAGTGAAGGGTTCAGGCTTAATTATGGCTACACCTTC. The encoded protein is CASSEGFRLNYGYTF.

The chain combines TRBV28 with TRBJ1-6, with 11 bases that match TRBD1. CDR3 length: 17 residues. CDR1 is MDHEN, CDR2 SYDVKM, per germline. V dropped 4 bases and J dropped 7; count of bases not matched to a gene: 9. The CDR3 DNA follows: TGTGCCAGCAGTTCGGCCGGGACAGGGGGGAGGAATTCACCCCTCCACTTT. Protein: CASSSAGTGGRNSPLHF.

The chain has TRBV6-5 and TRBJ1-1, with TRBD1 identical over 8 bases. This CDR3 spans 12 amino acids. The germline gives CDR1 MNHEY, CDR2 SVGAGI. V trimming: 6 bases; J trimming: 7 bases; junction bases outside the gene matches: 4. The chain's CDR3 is CASSLGTGEAFF. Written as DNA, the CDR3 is TGTGCCAGCAGCCTCGGGACAGGTGAAGCTTTCTTT.

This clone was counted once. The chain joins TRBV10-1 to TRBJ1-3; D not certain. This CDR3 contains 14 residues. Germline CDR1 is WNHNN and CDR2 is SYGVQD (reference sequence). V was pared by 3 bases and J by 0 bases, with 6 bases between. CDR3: CASSDSYSGNTIYF. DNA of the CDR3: TGCGCCAGCAGTGACAGTTACTCTGGAAACACCATATATTTT.

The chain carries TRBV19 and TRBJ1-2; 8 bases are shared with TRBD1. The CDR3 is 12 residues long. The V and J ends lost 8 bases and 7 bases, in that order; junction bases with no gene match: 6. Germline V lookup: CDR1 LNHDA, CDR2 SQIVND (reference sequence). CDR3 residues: CASARTGFGYTF. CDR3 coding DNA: TGTGCCAGTGCCCGGACAGGGTTTGGCTACACCTTC.

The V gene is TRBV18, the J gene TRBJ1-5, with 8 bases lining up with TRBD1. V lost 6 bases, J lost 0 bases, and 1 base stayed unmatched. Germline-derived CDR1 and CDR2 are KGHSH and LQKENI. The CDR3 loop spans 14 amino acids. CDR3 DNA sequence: TGTGCCAGCTCGGGACAGGATAGCAATCAGCCCCAGCATTTT. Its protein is CASSGQDSNQPQHF. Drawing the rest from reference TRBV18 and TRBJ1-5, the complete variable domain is NAGVMQNPRHLVRRRGQEARLRCSPMKGHSHVYWYRQLPEEGLKFMVYLQKENIIDESGMPKERFSAEFPKEGPSILRIQQVVRGDSAAYFCASSGQDSNQPQHFGDGTRLSIL.

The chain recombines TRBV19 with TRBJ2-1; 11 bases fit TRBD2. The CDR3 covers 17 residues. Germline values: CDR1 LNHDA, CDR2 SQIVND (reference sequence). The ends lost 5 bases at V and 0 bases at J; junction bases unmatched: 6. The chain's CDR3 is CASSVSSGRSSYNEQFF. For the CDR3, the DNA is TGTGCCAGTAGTGTCTCTAGCGGGAGGAGCTCCTACAATGAGCAGTTCTTC.

This CDR3 is CASKLSSTDTQYF. CDR3 nucleotides: TGTGCCAGCAAACTCTCTAGCACAGATACGCAGTATTTT. The chain carries TRBV7-8 and TRBJ2-3, with D hard to call. V lost 7 bases to trimming and J lost 0 bases, with 8 bases between them. CDR1 and CDR2 (germline): SGHVS, FQNEAQ. The CDR3 length is 13 residues.

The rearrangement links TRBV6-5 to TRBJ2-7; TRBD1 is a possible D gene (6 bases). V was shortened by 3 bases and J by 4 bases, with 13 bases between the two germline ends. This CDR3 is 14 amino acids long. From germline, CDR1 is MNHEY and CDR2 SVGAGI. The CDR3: CASSYRTDGYEQYF. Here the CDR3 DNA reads TGTGCCAGCAGTTATCGGACAGATGGGTACGAGCAGTACTTC.

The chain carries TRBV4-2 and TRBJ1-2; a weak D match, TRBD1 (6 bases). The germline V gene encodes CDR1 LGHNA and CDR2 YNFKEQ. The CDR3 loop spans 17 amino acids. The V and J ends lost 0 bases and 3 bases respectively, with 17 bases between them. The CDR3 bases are TGTGCCAGCAGCCAAGATTTTGGTAGACAGGCAGACTATGGCTACACCTTC. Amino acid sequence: CASSQDFGRQADYGYTF.

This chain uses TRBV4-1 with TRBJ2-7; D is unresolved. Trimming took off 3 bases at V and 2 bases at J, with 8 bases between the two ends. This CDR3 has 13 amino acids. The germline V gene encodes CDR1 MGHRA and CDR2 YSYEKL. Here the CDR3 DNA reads TGCGCCAGCAGCCACGGGTCCCCCTACGAGCAGTACTTC. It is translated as CASSHGSPYEQYF.

CDR3 residues: CASSQDHRGSSYNSPLHF. CDR3 nucleotides: TGTGCCAGCAGCCAAGATCACCGGGGGAGCTCCTATAATTCACCCCTCCACTTT. This rearrangement joins TRBV4-2 to TRBJ1-6, with D tentatively TRBD1 (5 bases). The germline CDR1 and CDR2 sequences are LGHNA and YNFKEQ. V was cut by 0 bases and J by 0 bases, with 12 bases left in between. The CDR3 totals 18 residues.

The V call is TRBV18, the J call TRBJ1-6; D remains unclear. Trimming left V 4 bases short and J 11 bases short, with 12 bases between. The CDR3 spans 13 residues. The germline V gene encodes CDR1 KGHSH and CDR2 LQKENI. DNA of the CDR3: TGTGCCAGCTCACTGGTCCACGGTGCACCCCTCCACTTT. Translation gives CASSLVHGAPLHF.

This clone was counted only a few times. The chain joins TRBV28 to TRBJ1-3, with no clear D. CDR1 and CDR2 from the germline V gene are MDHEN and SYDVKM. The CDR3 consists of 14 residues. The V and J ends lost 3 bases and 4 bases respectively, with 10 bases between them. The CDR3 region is CASSFVSLGNTIYF. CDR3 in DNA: TGTGCCAGCAGTTTTGTATCCCTCGGAAACACCATATATTTT. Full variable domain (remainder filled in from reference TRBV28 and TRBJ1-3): DVKVTQSSRYLVKRTGEKVFLECVQDMDHENMFWYRQDPGLGLRLIYFSYDVKMKEKGDIPEGYSVSREKKERFSLILESASTNQTSMYLCASSFVSLGNTIYFGEGSWLTVV.

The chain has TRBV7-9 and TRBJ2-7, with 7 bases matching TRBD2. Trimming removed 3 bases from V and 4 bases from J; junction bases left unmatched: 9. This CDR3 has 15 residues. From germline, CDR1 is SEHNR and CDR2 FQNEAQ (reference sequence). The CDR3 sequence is CASSLTSGERYEQYF. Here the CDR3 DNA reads TGTGCCAGCAGCTTGACCAGCGGGGAGCGGTACGAGCAGTACTTC.

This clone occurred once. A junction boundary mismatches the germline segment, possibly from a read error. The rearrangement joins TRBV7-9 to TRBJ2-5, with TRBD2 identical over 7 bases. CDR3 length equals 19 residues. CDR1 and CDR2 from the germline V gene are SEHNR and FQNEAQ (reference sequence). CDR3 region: CSSSLRVSDREEGRETQYF. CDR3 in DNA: TGTTCCAGCAGCTTACGAGTGTCAGACCGGGAGGAGGGCCGAGAGACCCAGTACTTC.

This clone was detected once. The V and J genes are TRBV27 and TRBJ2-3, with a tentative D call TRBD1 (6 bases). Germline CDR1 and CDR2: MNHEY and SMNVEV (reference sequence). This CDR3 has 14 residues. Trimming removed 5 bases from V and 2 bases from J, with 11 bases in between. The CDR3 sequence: CASSQGYYTDTQYF. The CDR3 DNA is TGTGCCAGCAGTCAGGGGTACTACACAGATACGCAGTATTTT.

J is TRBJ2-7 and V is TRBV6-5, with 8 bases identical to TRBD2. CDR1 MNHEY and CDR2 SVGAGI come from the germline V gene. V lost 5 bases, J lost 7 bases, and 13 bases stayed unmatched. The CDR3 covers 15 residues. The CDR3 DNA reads TGTGCCAGCAGTCCCATAGCGGGAAGATCGCCTGAGCAGTACTTC. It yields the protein CASSPIAGRSPEQYF.

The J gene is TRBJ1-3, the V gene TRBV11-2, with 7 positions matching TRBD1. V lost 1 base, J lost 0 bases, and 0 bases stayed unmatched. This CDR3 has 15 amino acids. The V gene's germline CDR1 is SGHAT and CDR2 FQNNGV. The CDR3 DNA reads TGTGCCAGCAGCTTAGGACAGGGCTCTGGAAACACCATATATTTT. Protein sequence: CASSLGQGSGNTIYF.

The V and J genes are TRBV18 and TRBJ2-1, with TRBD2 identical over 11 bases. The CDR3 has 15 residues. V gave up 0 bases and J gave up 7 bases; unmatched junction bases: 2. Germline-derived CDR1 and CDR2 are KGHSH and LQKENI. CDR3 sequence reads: CASSPPASGGNEQFF. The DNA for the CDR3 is TGTGCCAGCTCACCACCGGCTAGCGGGGGGAATGAGCAGTTCTTC. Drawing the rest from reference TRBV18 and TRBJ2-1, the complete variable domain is NAGVMQNPRHLVRRRGQEARLRCSPMKGHSHVYWYRQLPEEGLKFMVYLQKENIIDESGMPKERFSAEFPKEGPSILRIQQVVRGDSAAYFCASSPPASGGNEQFFGPGTRLTVL.

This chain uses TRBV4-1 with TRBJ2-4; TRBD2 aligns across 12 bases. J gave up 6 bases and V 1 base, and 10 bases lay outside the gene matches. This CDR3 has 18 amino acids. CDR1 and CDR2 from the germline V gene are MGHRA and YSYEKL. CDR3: CASSQVDMGLAGANIQYF. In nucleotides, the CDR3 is TGCGCCAGCAGCCAAGTTGACATGGGACTAGCGGGTGCAAACATTCAGTACTTC.

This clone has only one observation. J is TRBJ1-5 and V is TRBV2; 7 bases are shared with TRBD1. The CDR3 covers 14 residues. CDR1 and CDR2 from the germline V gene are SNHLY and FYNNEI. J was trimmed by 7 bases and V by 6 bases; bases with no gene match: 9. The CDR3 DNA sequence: TGTGCCAGCAGGGAACTACAGGGGAACCAGCCCCAGCATTTT. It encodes CASRELQGNQPQHF.

The CDR3 is CTSSQAPGRGPEADTQYF. CDR3 DNA: TGCACCAGCAGCCAAGCTCCCGGGCGGGGGCCCGAGGCAGATACGCAGTATTTT. V is TRBV1 and J is TRBJ2-3; the D call of TRBD2 is as the table states it, not checked on the DNA. TRBV1 is deemed a pseudogene. The CDR3 is 18 amino acids.

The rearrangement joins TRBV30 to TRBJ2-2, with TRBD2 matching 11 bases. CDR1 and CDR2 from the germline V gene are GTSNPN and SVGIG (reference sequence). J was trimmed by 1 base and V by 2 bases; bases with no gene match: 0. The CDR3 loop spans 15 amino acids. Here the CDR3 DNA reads TGTGCCTGGAGTCTAGCGGGAGGGAACACCGGGGAGCTGTTTTTT. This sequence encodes CAWSLAGGNTGELFF.

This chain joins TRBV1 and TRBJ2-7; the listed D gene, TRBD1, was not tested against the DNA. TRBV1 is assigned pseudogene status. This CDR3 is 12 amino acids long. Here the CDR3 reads CTSSQQGYEQYF. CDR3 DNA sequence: TGCACCAGCAGCCAACAGGGCTACGAGCAGTACTTC.

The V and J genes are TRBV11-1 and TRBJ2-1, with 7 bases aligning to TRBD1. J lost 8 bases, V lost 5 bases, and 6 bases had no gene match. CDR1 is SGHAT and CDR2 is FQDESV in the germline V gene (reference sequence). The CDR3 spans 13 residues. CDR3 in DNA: TGTGCCAGCAGCCCCAGACAGGGCTATGAGCAGTTCTTC. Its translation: CASSPRQGYEQFF.

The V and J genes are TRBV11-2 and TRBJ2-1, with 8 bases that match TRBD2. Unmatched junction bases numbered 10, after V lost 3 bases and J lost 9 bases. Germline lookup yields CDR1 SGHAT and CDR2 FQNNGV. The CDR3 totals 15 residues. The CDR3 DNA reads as TGTGCCAGCAGCTTTGGGACTAGAGTCGGGAGTGAGCAGTTCTTC. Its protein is CASSFGTRVGSEQFF.

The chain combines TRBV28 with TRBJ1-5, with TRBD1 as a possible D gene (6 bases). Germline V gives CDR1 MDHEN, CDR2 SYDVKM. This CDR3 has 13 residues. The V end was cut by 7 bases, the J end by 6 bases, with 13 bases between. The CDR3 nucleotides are TGTGCCAGCAACACCGGGACATTTCAGCCCCAGCATTTT. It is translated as CASNTGTFQPQHF. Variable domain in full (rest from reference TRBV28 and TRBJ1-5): DVKVTQSSRYLVKRTGEKVFLECVQDMDHENMFWYRQDPGLGLRLIYFSYDVKMKEKGDIPEGYSVSREKKERFSLILESASTNQTSMYLCASNTGTFQPQHFGDGTRLSIL.

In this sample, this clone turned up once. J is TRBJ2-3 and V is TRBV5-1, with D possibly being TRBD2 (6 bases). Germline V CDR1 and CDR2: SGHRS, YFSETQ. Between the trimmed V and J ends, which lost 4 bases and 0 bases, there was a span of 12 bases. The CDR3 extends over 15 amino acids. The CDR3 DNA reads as TGCGCCAGCAGCACCGGGACTTATAGCACAGATACGCAGTATTTT. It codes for CASSTGTYSTDTQYF.

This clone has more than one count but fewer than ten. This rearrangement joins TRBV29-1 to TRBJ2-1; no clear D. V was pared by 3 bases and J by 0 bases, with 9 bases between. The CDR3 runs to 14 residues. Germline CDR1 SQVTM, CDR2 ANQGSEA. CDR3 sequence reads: CSVEVLSSYNEQFF. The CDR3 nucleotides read TGCAGCGTTGAGGTTCTTAGCTCCTACAATGAGCAGTTCTTC.

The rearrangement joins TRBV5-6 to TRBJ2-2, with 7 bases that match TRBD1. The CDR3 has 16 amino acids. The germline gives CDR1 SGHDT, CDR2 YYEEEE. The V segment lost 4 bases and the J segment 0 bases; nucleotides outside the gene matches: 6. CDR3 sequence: CASSKFQGANTGELFF. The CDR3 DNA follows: TGTGCCAGCAGCAAATTTCAGGGGGCGAACACCGGGGAGCTGTTTTTT.